The rows below give T cell receptor beta chains drawn from one sample of a study of T cell changes during pregnancy in multiple sclerosis. This table comes from immunoSEQ multiplex PCR, and its TCRdb copy is limited to in-frame clones, with some not included. The profile shows approximately 32,000 clones, 89% of them singletons. The specimen comprised CD8+ T cells from peripheral blood mononuclear cells, sampled in the second trimester of pregnancy. The origin of the receptors is a female donor with multiple sclerosis, enrolled in a pregnancy study. CDR3s include the opening cysteine and the closing phenylalanine or tryptophan. A D gene is named only where the DNA matches it firmly. Only some rows state a clone size, as once, few, many or a class for expanded clones.

V gene,clone size,J gene,D gene,CDR3 DNA,CDR3 protein
TRBV5-1,NA,TRBJ2-5,NA,TGCGCCAGCAGCATGGACTCCCAAGAGACCCAGTACTTC,CASSMDSQETQYF
TRBV27,NA,TRBJ2-1,TRBD1,TGTGCCAGCAGTTTATCGATGGGGGACAGGGCCTATGAGCAGTTCTTC,CASSLSMGDRAYEQFF
TRBV5-6,NA,TRBJ1-2,NA,TGTGCCAGCAGCTTGGGTAGGGGCTTCTATGGCTACACCTTC,CASSLGRGFYGYTF
TRBV7-9,NA,TRBJ2-3,TRBD2,TGTGCCAGCAGACCTACTAGCGGGAGGGCTAGGGATACGCAGTATTTT,CASRPTSGRARDTQYF
TRBV6-6,NA,TRBJ1-1,TRBD1,TGTGCCAGCAGCCGAAACAGGGGCCTCGAAGCTTTCTTT,CASSRNRGLEAFF
TRBV15,NA,TRBJ2-5,TRBD1,TGTGCCACCAGCCAGGACAGGGGCCTGCCGGAGACCCAGTACTTC,CATSQDRGLPETQYF
TRBV6-5,NA,TRBJ2-7,TRBD2,TGTGCCAGCAGTTACCGTTGGGACTATACTTACGAGCAGTACTTC,CASSYRWDYTYEQYF
TRBV9,NA,TRBJ2-3,NA,TGTGCCAGCAGTTTCGACACAAACCCCACAGATACGCAGTATTTT,CASSFDTNPTDTQYF
TRBV5-1,NA,TRBJ2-7,TRBD2,TGCGCCAGCAGCGCGGGGGGATACGAGCAGTACTTC,CASSAGGYEQYF
TRBV9,NA,TRBJ1-1,NA,TGTGCCAGCAGCGTTTTCGGGGACACTGAAGCTTTCTTT,CASSVFGDTEAFF
TRBV6-4,once,TRBJ1-3,TRBD1,TGTGCCAGCAGTGCCCCTAGGGTTCAGGGGGCAACCACCATATATTTT,CASSAPRVQGATTIYF
TRBV6-5,NA,TRBJ1-2,NA,TGTGCCAGCAGTTACTCGTCCGGGTACTATGGCTACACCTTC,CASSYSSGYYGYTF
TRBV9,NA,TRBJ1-1,NA,TGTGCCAGCAGCCCCCAGGCTCATCCTGAAGCTTTCTTT,CASSPQAHPEAFF
TRBV27,NA,TRBJ1-3,NA,TGTGCCAGCAGTTTATCGGGTTCCAGGGCGGGAAACACCATATATTTT,CASSLSGSRAGNTIYF
TRBV4-1,NA,TRBJ1-2,NA,TGCGCCAGCAGCCAAGCATGGGCAGATAACTATGGCTACACCTTC,CASSQAWADNYGYTF
TRBV5-1,NA,TRBJ1-1,NA,TGCGCCAGCAGCCCCTGGAGCGGGGGGACTGAAGCTTTCTTT,CASSPWSGGTEAFF
TRBV19,NA,TRBJ2-2,NA,TGTGCCAGTAGTATAAAGGTCGGGCGGGCCGGGGAGCTGTTTTTT,CASSIKVGRAGELFF
TRBV19,NA,TRBJ2-3,NA,TGTGCCAGTAGTATAGGCGGGGGCGGAAGCACAGATACGCAGTATTTT,CASSIGGGGSTDTQYF
TRBV28,once,TRBJ1-6,NA,TGTGCCAGCAGTTTATCAGGGGCCGGGTCACCCCTCCACTTT,CASSLSGAGSPLHF
TRBV15,NA,TRBJ2-7,TRBD1,TGTGCCACCCGACAGGGTGAATCCTACGAGCAGTACTTC,CATRQGESYEQYF
TRBV27,NA,TRBJ2-7,NA,TGTGCCAGCAGTTTAGGGCTGTCCTACGAGCAGTACTTC,CASSLGLSYEQYF
TRBV19,NA,TRBJ2-3,TRBD1,TGTGCCAGTAGTATCCCCCTGGACAGGGGTACAGATACGCAGTATTTT,CASSIPLDRGTDTQYF
TRBV2,NA,TRBJ1-5,TRBD1,TGTGCCAGCAGACCTGACAGGGGACTAAGCAATCAGCCCCAGCATTTT,CASRPDRGLSNQPQHF
TRBV27,NA,TRBJ2-5,NA,TGTGCCAGCAGTTTACAGGGTGAAGAGACCCAGTACTTC,CASSLQGEETQYF
TRBV7-2,NA,TRBJ2-3,NA,TGTGCCAGCGCTGGGGGCCTCGGCACAGATACGCAGTATTTT,CASAGGLGTDTQYF
TRBV5-6,once,TRBJ2-3,NA,TGTGCCAGCAGTCCCCCTCGACACCTCACAGATACGCAGTATTTT,CASSPPRHLTDTQYF
TRBV19,NA,TRBJ1-4,NA,TGTGCCAGTAGTATACCCGGCGCAGGGGCAACTTTAACTAATGAAAAACTGTTTTTT,CASSIPGAGATLTNEKLFF
TRBV5-6,NA,TRBJ1-1,NA,TGTGCCAGCAGCTTTCACAGATTAACTGAAGCTTTCTTT,CASSFHRLTEAFF
TRBV29-1,NA,TRBJ1-1,NA,TGCAGCGTTCAAGGGCGGTCTGAAGCTTTCTTT,CSVQGRSEAFF
TRBV6-5,NA,TRBJ2-1,NA,TGTGCCAGCAGTACGACTACCACCTACAATGAGCAGTTCTTC,CASSTTTTYNEQFF
TRBV27,NA,TRBJ2-1,NA,TGTGCCAGCACTCCCGGACTGGCTTACAATGAGCAGTTCTTC,CASTPGLAYNEQFF
TRBV7-2,NA,TRBJ2-3,TRBD1,TGTGCCAGCAGCTCTTTTGGACAGGGCGCAGATACGCAGTATTTT,CASSSFGQGADTQYF
TRBV7-8,NA,TRBJ2-7,NA,TGTGCCAGCAGCTTAGCGGTCAGCTCCTACGAGCAGTACTTC,CASSLAVSSYEQYF